The rows below give T cell receptor beta chains drawn from one sample of a study of shared clonotypes between healthy human individuals. Assay: immunoSEQ multiplex PCR; the TCRdb copy retains only in-frame clones and omits some. The sample includes a few million clones, around 95% seen only once; the top ten take around 1.8%. The sample comprised naive CD8+ T cells from PBMCs. The origin of the receptors is a man aged 18 to 30 in good health. Some clones in this sample may be carry-over from other donors' samples. Each CDR3 is given with its conserved first and last residue. The D gene is left open where the match is weak. Expanded clones are given a class, and other clones once, few, many or no size at all.

j_call clone_size d_call v_call cdr3_aa cdr3_nt
TRBJ2-1 once - TRBV19 CASSITGSQFF TGTGCCAGTAGTATAACAGGGTCGCAGTTCTTC
TRBJ2-5 - - TRBV4-3 CASSPGPQGQETQYF TGCGCCAGCAGCCCTGGCCCCCAGGGTCAAGAGACCCAGTACTTC
TRBJ2-7 - TRBD2 TRBV27 CASSSHLAERYEQYF TGTGCCAGCAGTTCCCACCTAGCGGAGCGCTACGAGCAGTACTTC
TRBJ2-5 - - TRBV6-5 CASSMEAQETQYF TGTGCCAGCAGCATGGAGGCCCAAGAGACCCAGTACTTC
TRBJ1-1 - TRBD1 TRBV27 CASSSGTGGVTEAFF TGTGCCAGCAGTTCCGGGACAGGGGGCGTTACTGAAGCTTTCTTT
TRBJ2-7 once - TRBV28 CASTRAYEQYF TGTGCCAGCACCCGGGCCTACGAGCAGTACTTC
TRBJ1-2 - TRBD1 TRBV6-6 CASSYPGQENYGYTF TGTGCCAGCAGTTACCCCGGACAGGAGAACTATGGCTACACCTTC
TRBJ2-2 few - TRBV4-1 CASSPQRHTGELFF TGCGCCAGCAGCCCGCAACGTCACACCGGGGAGCTGTTTTTT
TRBJ2-7 - TRBD2 TRBV5-6 CASSETGTSGTSYEQYF TGTGCCAGCAGCGAGACCGGGACTAGCGGGACCTCCTACGAGCAGTACTTC
TRBJ2-7 - TRBD2 TRBV4-1 CASSPILAGTYEQYF TGCGCCAGCAGCCCGATACTAGCGGGTACCTACGAGCAGTACTTC
TRBJ2-1 - TRBD2 TRBV7-8 CASSLWAGDFNEQFF TGTGCCAGCAGCTTATGGGCGGGGGACTTCAATGAGCAGTTCTTC
TRBJ2-5 - TRBD2 TRBV7-9 CASSPQLAGLQETQYF TGTGCCAGCAGCCCCCAACTAGCGGGCCTCCAAGAGACCCAGTACTTC
TRBJ2-3 - TRBD2 TRBV4-3 CASSQLAGVITDTQYF TGCGCCAGCAGCCAACTAGCGGGAGTTATCACAGATACGCAGTATTTT
TRBJ1-1 - - TRBV28 CASSLSEDGGTEAFF TGTGCCAGCAGTTTATCTGAGGACGGGGGGACTGAAGCTTTCTTT
TRBJ2-6 - - TRBV28 CASSLGYGGSGANVLTF TGTGCCAGCAGTCTCGGGTATGGAGGCTCTGGGGCCAACGTCCTGACTTTC
TRBJ2-5 - - TRBV18 CASSPPNRDPKETQYF TGTGCCAGCTCACCACCGAACAGGGACCCCAAAGAGACCCAGTACTTC
TRBJ2-3 - TRBD2 TRBV28 CASLSGRTDTQYF TGTGCCAGCCTTAGCGGGAGGACAGATACGCAGTATTTT
TRBJ2-1 - TRBD1 TRBV27 CASSSGTGYNEQFF TGTGCCAGCAGTTCCGGGACAGGCTACAATGAGCAGTTCTTC
TRBJ2-2 - TRBD2 TRBV11-3 CASSFGTSAGELFF TGTGCCAGCAGCTTCGGGACTAGCGCCGGGGAGCTGTTTTTT
TRBJ1-5 - TRBD1 TRBV11-2 CASSRTGGNQPQHF TGTGCCAGCAGCCGGACAGGGGGCAATCAGCCCCAGCATTTT
TRBJ2-7 - TRBD1 TRBV7-6 CASSQDRAPGGLEQYF TGTGCCAGCAGCCAAGACAGGGCCCCCGGCGGGTTAGAGCAGTACTTC
TRBJ2-3 - TRBD1 TRBV2 CASSDWDRVVDTQYF TGTGCCAGCAGTGATTGGGACAGGGTTGTGGATACGCAGTATTTT
TRBJ2-7 - - TRBV9 CASSVGPSKAYEQYF TGTGCCAGCAGCGTAGGGCCTTCCAAGGCCTACGAGCAGTACTTC
TRBJ1-2 - TRBD1 TRBV27 CASTSGTGYGYTF TGTGCCAGCACCTCCGGGACAGGCTATGGCTACACCTTC